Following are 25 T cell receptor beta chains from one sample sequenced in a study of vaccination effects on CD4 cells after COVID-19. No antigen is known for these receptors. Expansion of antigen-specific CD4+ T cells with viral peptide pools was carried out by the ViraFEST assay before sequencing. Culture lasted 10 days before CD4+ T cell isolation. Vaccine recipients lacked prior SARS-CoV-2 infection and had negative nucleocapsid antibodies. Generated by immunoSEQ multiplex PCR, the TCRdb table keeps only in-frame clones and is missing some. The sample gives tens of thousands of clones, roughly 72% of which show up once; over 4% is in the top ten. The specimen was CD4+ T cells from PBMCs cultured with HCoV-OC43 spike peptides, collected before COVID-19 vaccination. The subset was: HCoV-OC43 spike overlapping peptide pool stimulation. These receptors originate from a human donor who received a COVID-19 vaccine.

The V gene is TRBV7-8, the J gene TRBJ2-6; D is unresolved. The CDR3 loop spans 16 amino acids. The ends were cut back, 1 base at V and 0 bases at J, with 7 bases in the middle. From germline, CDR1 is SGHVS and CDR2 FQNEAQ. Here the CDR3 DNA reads TGTGCCAGCAGCTTAGTGGGCGGCTCTGGGGCCAACGTCCTGACTTTC. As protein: CASSLVGGSGANVLTF.

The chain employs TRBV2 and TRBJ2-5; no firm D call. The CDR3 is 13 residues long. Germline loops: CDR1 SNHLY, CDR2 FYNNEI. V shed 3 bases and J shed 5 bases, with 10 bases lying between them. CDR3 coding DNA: TGTGCCAGCAGTGATAGGTTTGCGGAGACCCAGTACTTC. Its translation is CASSDRFAETQYF.

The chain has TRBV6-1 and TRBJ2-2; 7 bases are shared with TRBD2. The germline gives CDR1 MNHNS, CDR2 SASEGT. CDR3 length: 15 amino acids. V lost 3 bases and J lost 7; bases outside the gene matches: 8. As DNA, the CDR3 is TGTGCCAGCAGTGATGGGGGGGTCGACCTCGGGGAGCTGTTTTTT. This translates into CASSDGGVDLGELFF.

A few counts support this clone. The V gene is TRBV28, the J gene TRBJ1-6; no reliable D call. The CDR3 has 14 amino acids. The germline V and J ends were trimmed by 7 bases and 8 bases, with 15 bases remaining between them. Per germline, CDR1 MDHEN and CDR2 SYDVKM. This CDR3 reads CASNQGGIYSPLHF. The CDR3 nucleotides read TGTGCCAGCAATCAAGGAGGGATTTATTCACCCCTCCACTTT.

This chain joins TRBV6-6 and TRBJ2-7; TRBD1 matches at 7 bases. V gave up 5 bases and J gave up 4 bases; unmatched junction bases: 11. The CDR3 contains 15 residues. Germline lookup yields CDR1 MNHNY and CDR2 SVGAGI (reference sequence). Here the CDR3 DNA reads TGTGCCAGCAGTAACCCCGGGACAGCAATTTACGAGCAGTACGTC. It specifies CASSNPGTAIYEQYV.

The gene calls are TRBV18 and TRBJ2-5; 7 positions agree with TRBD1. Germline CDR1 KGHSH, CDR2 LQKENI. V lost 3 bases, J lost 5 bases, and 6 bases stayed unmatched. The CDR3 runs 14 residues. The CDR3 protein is CASSPTGRRETQYF. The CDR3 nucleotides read TGTGCCAGCTCACCGACAGGGAGAAGGGAGACCCAGTACTTC.

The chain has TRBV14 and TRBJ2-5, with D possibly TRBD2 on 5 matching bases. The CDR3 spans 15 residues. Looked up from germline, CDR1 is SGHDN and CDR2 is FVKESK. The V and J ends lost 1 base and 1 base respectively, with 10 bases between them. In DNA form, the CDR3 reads TGTGCCAGCAGCCAAGGAGGGTACGGCCAAGAGACCCAGTACTTC. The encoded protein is CASSQGGYGQETQYF.

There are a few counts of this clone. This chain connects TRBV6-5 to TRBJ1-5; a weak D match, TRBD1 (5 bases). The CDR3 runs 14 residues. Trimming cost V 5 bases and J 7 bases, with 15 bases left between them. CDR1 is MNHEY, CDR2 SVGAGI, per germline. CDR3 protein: CASSPWGDGQPQHF. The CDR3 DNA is TGTGCCAGCAGTCCGTGGGGGGACGGCCAGCCCCAGCATTTT.

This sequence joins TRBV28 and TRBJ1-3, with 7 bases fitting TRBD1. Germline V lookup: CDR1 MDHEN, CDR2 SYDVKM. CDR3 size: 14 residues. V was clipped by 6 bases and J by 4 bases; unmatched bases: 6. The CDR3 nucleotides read TGTGCCAGCAGAGGACAGGCACAGGGAAACACCATATATTTT. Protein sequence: CASRGQAQGNTIYF.

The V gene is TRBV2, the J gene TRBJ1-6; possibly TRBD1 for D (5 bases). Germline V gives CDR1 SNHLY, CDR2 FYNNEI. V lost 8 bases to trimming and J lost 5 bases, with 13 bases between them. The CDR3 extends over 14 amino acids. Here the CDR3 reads CASRTGRDNSPLHF. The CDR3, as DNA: TGTGCCAGCCGGACGGGACGGGATAATTCACCCCTCCACTTT.

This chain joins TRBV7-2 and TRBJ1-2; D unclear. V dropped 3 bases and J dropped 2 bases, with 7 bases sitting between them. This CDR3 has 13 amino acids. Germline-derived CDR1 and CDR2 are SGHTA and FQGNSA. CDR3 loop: CASSLRGNYGYTF. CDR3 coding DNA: TGTGCCAGCAGCTTGAGAGGGAACTATGGCTACACCTTC.

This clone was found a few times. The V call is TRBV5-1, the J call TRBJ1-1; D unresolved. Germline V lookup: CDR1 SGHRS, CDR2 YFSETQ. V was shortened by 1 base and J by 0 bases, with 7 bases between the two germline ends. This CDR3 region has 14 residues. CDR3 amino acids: CASSLNTVNTEAFF. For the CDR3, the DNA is TGCGCCAGCAGCTTGAACACGGTGAACACTGAAGCTTTCTTT. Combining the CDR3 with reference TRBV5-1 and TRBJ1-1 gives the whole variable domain KAGVTQTPRYLIKTRGQQVTLSCSPISGHRSVSWYQQTPGQGLQFLFEYFSETQRNKGNFPGRFSGRQFSNSRSEMNVSTLELGDSALYLCASSLNTVNTEAFFGQGTRLTVV.

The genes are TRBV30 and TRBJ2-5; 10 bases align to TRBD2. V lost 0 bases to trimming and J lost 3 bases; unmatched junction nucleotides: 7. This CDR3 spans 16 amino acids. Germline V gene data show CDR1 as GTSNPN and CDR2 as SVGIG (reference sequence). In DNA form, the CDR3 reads TGTGCCTGGAGTGTAGGGGTAGCGGGGGGAAAAGAGACCCAGTACTTC. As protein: CAWSVGVAGGKETQYF.

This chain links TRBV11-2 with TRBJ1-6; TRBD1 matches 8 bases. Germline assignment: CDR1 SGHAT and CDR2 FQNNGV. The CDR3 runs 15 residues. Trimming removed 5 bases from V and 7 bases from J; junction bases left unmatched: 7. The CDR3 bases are TGTGCCAGCAGCCAACGACAGGGGTCGAATTCACCCCTCCACTTT. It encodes CASSQRQGSNSPLHF.

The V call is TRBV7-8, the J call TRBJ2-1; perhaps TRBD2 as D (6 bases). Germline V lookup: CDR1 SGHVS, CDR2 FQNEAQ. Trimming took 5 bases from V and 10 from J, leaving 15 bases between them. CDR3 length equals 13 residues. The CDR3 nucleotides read TGTGCCAGCAGCATAAGTGGGGGACTCGAGCAGTTCTTC. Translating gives CASSISGGLEQFF.

The CDR3, as DNA: TGTGCCATCAGTCAGGGACAGGGAGGCGACTATGGCTACACCTTC. This encodes CAISQGQGGDYGYTF. This sequence joins TRBV10-3 and TRBJ1-2, with TRBD1 identical over 9 bases. Germline trimming cut 5 bases from V and 3 bases from J; bases unmatched to any gene: 7. CDR1 ENHRY and CDR2 SYGVKD come from the germline V gene. The CDR3 spans 15 residues.

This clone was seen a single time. The CDR3 region is CASSLAGYEQFF. The DNA for the CDR3 is TGTGCCAGCAGCTTAGCCGGGTATGAGCAGTTCTTC. The genes are TRBV7-2 and TRBJ2-1; D is unresolved. CDR3 length: 12 amino acids. Germline CDR1 is SGHTA and CDR2 is FQGNSA. The V gene lost 0 bases and the J gene lost 8 bases, with 5 bases spanning the gap.

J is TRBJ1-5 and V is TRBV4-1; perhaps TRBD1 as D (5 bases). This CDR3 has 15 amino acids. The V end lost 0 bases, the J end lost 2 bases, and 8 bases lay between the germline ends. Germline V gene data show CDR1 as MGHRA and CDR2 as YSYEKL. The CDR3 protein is CASSQDWGGNQPQHF. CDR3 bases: TGCGCCAGCAGCCAAGACTGGGGGGGCAATCAGCCCCAGCATTTT.

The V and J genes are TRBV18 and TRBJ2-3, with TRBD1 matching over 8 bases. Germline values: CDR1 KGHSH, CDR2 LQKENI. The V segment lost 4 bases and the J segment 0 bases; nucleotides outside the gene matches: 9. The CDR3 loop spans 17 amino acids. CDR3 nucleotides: TGTGCCAGCTCACGGAAGACAGGGGTTTCTAGCACAGATACGCAGTATTTT. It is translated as CASSRKTGVSSTDTQYF.

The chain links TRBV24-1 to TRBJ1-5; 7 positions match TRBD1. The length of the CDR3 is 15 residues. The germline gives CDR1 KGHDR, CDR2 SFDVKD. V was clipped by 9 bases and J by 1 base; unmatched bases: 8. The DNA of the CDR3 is TGTGCCACCGGGAAGGCAGGGGGAAGCAATCAGCCCCAGCATTTT. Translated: CATGKAGGSNQPQHF.

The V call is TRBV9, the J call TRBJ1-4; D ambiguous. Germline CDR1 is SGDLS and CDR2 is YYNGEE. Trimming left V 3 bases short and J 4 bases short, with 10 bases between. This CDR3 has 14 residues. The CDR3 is CASSGTWVNEKLFF. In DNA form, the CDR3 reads TGTGCCAGCAGCGGCACATGGGTTAATGAAAAACTGTTTTTT.

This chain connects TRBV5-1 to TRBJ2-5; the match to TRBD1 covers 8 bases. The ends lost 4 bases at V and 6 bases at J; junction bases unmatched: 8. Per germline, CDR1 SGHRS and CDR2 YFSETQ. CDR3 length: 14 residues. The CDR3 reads CASSPGTGSQTQYF. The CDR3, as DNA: TGCGCCAGCAGCCCCGGGACAGGATCGCAGACCCAGTACTTC.

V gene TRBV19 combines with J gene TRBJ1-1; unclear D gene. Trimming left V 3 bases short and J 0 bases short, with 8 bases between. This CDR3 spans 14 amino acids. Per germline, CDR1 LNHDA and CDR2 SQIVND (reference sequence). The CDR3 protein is CASSIKAVNTEAFF. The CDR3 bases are TGTGCCAGTAGTATCAAAGCAGTGAACACTGAAGCTTTCTTT.

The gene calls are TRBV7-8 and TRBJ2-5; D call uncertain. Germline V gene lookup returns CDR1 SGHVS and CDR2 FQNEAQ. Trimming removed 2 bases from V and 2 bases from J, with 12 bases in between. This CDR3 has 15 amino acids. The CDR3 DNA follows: TGTGCCAGCAGCTTATCTCGTTCCAAGCAAGAGACCCAGTACTTC. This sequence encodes CASSLSRSKQETQYF. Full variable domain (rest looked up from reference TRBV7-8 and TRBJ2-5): GAGVSQSPRYKVAKRGQDVALRCDPISGHVSLFWYQQALGQGPEFLTYFQNEAQLDKSGLPSDRFFAERPEGSVSTLKIQRTQQEDSAVYLCASSLSRSKQETQYFGPGTRLLVL.

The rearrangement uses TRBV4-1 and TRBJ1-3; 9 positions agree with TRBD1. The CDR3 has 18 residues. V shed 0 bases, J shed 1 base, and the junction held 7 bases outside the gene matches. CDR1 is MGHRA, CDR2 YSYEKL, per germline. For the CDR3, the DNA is TGCGCCAGCAGCCAAGACGATCGACAGGGGGTATCTGGAAACACCATATATTTT. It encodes CASSQDDRQGVSGNTIYF.